The clone carrying this TCR beta chain showed up many times. The antigen is undetermined. V dropped 4 bases and J dropped 6 bases, with 6 bases sitting between them. Germline V gives CDR1 SQVTM, CDR2 ANQGSEA. The length of the CDR3 is 11 residues. These data belong to a study of T-cell reconstitution after alpha-beta-depleted transplantation in children. Preparation of the TCRbeta library involved a method that used unique molecular identifiers. TCRdb processed the PCR reads anew with MiXCR; each CDR3 protein has one entry. The data contain about 580,000 distinct CDR3 sequences, 23% of them singletons. General study findings and limits: Two months or so post-transplant, alpha-beta T cells reportedly derived from several hundred expanded graft clones. Newly produced T cells mostly accounted for T-cell counts and diversity one year post-transplant. Some patients showed high day-60 TCRbeta diversity, which derived from surviving recipient T cells and thymic progenitors.

The J gene is TRBJ1-4, the V gene TRBV29-1; D unresolved. The source is a boy in the first two years of life who had a stem cell transplant for acute myeloid leukemia, so the T cells may come from the graft donor. The material was PBMCs, mostly from graft donor cells, obtained 360 days after TCRalphabeta/CD19-depleted stem cell transplant. The CDR3 loop is CSVGRDEKLFF. The CDR3, as DNA: TGCAGCGTTGGCAGAGATGAAAAACTGTTTTTT.